These T cell receptor beta chains were read from a single sample in a study of T cells in Graves' hyperthyroidism and ophthalmopathy. MiXCR was run by TCRdb on the multiplex PCR reads, yielding one entry per CDR3 protein. The table has about 600,000 distinct CDR3 sequences, approximately 15% seen once. Specimen: blood. Receptors were obtained from a woman in her 50s with Graves' ophthalmopathy. The CDR3 runs from the conserved cysteine through the conserved F or W. D genes are given only for firm matches. Clone size, where shown, is once, few, many, or a class for clones that have expanded.

-	TRBJ2-6	-	TRBV7-2	CASRKDRSGANVLTF	TGTGCCAGCAGGAAAGACAGGTCCGGGGCCAACGTCCTGACTTTC
TRBD1	TRBJ1-2	many	TRBV7-9	CASSRTGSRGYTF	TGTGCCAGCAGCCGGACAGGGTCGCGTGGCTACACCTTC
-	TRBJ1-5	many	TRBV7-2	CASSLKDRQPQHF	TGTGCCAGCAGCTTAAAGGATAGGCAGCCCCAGCATTTT
-	TRBJ1-4	-	TRBV19	CASSIWDVRGEKLFF	TGTGCCAGTAGTATATGGGACGTCAGAGGTGAAAAACTGTTTTTT
TRBD1	TRBJ1-1	many	TRBV7-2	CASSNQGANTEAFF	TGTGCCAGCAGTAACCAGGGGGCGAACACTGAAGCTTTCTTT
-	TRBJ2-1	many	TRBV18	CASSPDGNEQFF	TGTGCCAGCTCACCAGATGGTAATGAGCAGTTCTTC
-	TRBJ2-3	-	TRBV7-2	CASSLTLNGIADTQYF	TGTGCCAGCAGCCTTACACTAAACGGGATCGCAGATACGCAGTATTTT
-	TRBJ2-7	-	TRBV25-1	CASSATVTYEQYF	TGTGCCAGCAGTGCCACGGTTACCTACGAGCAGTACTTC
TRBD1	TRBJ2-4	many	TRBV12-3/TRBV12-4	CASSFSQGAKNIQYF	TGTGCCAGCAGTTTTTCACAGGGGGCGAAAAACATTCAGTACTTC
-	TRBJ1-2	many	TRBV12-3/TRBV12-4	CASSFWDNGYTF	TGTGCCAGCAGTTTTTGGGACAATGGCTACACCTTC
TRBD2	TRBJ2-2	-	TRBV19	CASSKGLAAANTGELFF	TGTGCCAGTAGTAAGGGACTAGCGGCCGCGAACACCGGGGAGCTGTTTTTT
-	TRBJ2-2	many	TRBV11-2	CASSFYPDWTNPTTGELFF	TGTGCCAGCAGCTTTTACCCGGACTGGACCAACCCCACCACCGGGGAGCTGTTTTTT
-	TRBJ2-7	many	TRBV13	CASSLERKYEQYF	TGTGCCAGCAGCTTAGAGCGGAAATACGAGCAGTACTTC
TRBD1	TRBJ2-7	many	TRBV28	CASSSPGGSYEQYF	TGTGCCAGCAGCTCGCCAGGGGGAAGTTACGAGCAGTACTTC
TRBD1	TRBJ2-7	many	TRBV11-3	CASSLVGTGVDEQYF	TGTGCCAGCAGCTTAGTAGGGACAGGGGTGGACGAGCAGTACTTC
TRBD1	TRBJ1-2	many	TRBV6-1	CASNPAGGNYGYTF	TGTGCCAGCAACCCCGCAGGGGGCAACTATGGCTACACCTTC
TRBD2	TRBJ2-7	few	TRBV2	CASGGVYEQYF	TGTGCCTCCGGGGGGGTGTACGAGCAGTACTTC
-	TRBJ1-1	many	TRBV20-1	CSAKVFPSNTEAFF	TGCAGTGCTAAAGTATTTCCGTCGAACACTGAAGCTTTCTTT
TRBD2	TRBJ2-1	few	TRBV29-1	CSGGLAPPGYNEQFF	TGCAGCGGAGGACTAGCTCCCCCGGGGTACAATGAGCAGTTCTTC
TRBD2	TRBJ2-5	many	TRBV12-3/TRBV12-4	CASSLVLGGAGGPETQYF	TGTGCCAGCAGTTTAGTTTTAGGAGGAGCGGGAGGGCCCGAGACCCAGTACTTC
-	TRBJ2-3	many	TRBV5-1	CASSLIGSTTDTQYF	TGCGCCAGCAGCTTGATCGGCTCGACCACAGATACGCAGTATTTT
-	TRBJ2-7	-	TRBV6-1	CASTINLDSSYEQYF	TGTGCCAGCACCATAAATCTGGACAGCTCCTACGAGCAGTACTTC
TRBD1	TRBJ1-1	many	TRBV20-1	CSASRGSYTEAFF	TGCAGTGCTAGCAGGGGGAGCTACACTGAAGCTTTCTTT
-	TRBJ2-3	many	TRBV30	CAWTGGTDTQYF	TGTGCCTGGACAGGGGGCACAGATACGCAGTATTTT
TRBD2	TRBJ2-3	many	TRBV28	CASSLNLAGTREPSTDTQYF	TGTGCCAGCAGTTTAAATCTAGCGGGGACGCGGGAACCTAGCACAGATACGCAGTATTTT
-	TRBJ1-6	-	TRBV4-1	CASSHTGADYNSPLHF	TGCGCCAGCAGCCACACCGGGGCAGACTATAATTCACCCCTCCACTTT
TRBD1	TRBJ2-1	many	TRBV7-2	CASSLNPGQGVEQFF	TGTGCCAGCAGCTTAAATCCGGGACAGGGGGTTGAGCAGTTCTTC